The clone carrying this TCR beta chain was picked up one time. What it binds is unknown. A multiplex PCR was run with 60 Vbeta primers and 13 Jbeta primers. Here immunoSEQ multiplex PCR was the method, and the copy in TCRdb shows in-frame clones only, minus some. The top ten clones hold around 2% of a sample with 90,000 to 120,000 clones, roughly 80% of them seen once. When sampled, the donors appeared nominally healthy, though they likely had unrecorded immune exposures. Germline CDR1 reads SGHVS; CDR2 reads FQNEAQ. This CDR3 contains 20 residues. Trimming removed 1 base at V and 0 bases at J, with 19 bases between. This sample stems from a study of cytomegalovirus exposure and HLA in healthy donors. The wider study: About 83 million unique TCRs from HLA-typed donors made up an early data release.

Study-wide points: Previous analysis showed most TCR beta V segments were productive about 90% or about 30% of the time.

The sequence came from a man aged 25 to 40 in good health and CMV-seronegative. V gene TRBV7-8 combines with J gene TRBJ1-6, with a tentative D call TRBD1 (6 bases). The specimen sequenced was PBMCs. This CDR3 reads CASSLGRGLPYSSYNSPLHF. For the CDR3, the DNA is TGTGCCAGCAGCTTAGGGCGGGGGCTTCCATATAGCTCCTATAATTCACCCCTCCACTTT.